This TCR beta chain is from a study of STAT5B mutations in CD4+ large granular lymphocyte leukemia (dated by TCRdb to 2022 to 2024). For the study in its entirety: Among the healthy controls, the CDR3 'QG' motif was associated with a particular HLA allele. TCRbeta repertoires of CD4+ T-cell large granular lymphocyte leukemia patients were compared with those of healthy blood donors. Flow cytometry on FACSCanto II or FACSVerse confirmed that purified fractions exceeded 95% purity among lymphocytes.

What the work shows at the level of the full study, not this receptor alone: Data were not HLA-matched; higher clonality in CD4+ versus CD8+ T-LGLL could reflect the relatively small sample size. Main leukemic clonotypes were private to each patient, although roughly 26% of the main leukemic clonotypes were found at low frequency in the non-leukemic repertoires of other patients. Greater clonality appeared to be present in CD4-sorted patient repertoires than in healthy CD4+ repertoires, and the difference was retained after the putative leukemic clones were removed.

The immunoSEQ assay at survey resolution was used to sequence TCRbeta rearrangements from genomic DNA. The published analysis was carried out like this. A lowest detectable productive clonotype frequency of 2.59 x 10-5 was observed in the TCR sequencing data. Only productive TCRbeta rearrangements, defined as complete and in-frame sequences, were included in the analyses. The clonality of each sample was calculated as Simpson clonality in the immunoSEQ Analyzer version 3.0. Clones were grouped by frequency into very rare, small, medium, large (1-20%) or hyperexpanded (>20%) categories. Generation probabilities were estimated with OLGA 1.2.3, V-gene circos plots were made with VDJtools, specificities were looked up in VDJdb, and CDR3 motifs were identified with GLIPH. In its TCRdb copy, this immuneACCESS table keeps in-frame sequences only and misses some clones. Where compared with another copy, unresolved V genes explain less than half of these, and the others have no known cause. V, J and clone size are those of that table, while D and trimming were read from the DNA. Counted in this sample were 48,000 or so clones; approximately 70% of them appeared once. The biggest ten clones account for 1.5% of the sample.

The healthy control group was made up of 30 to 45 blood donors, and the Finnish Red Cross blood service supplied their buffy coats. All TCR-sequenced material derived from peripheral blood: patient blood samples and healthy donor buffy coats. Peripheral blood mononuclear cells were isolated by Ficoll-Hypaque gradient centrifugation. CD4+ cells were magnetically purified from the buffy coats of healthy controls. Genomic DNA was extracted with the Gentra Puregene Cell and Tissue kit and quantified on a Qubit 2.0 fluorometer. This clone has more than one count but fewer than ten. What antigen it recognizes has not been identified. No much larger clonotype is one base removed from it; base qualities were not supplied. This sequence originates from a human donor in good health. The sample consisted of CD4+ T cells from blood buffy coats.

At the DNA level, the sequence is TGCGCCAGCGGATCCGGACTAGCCGAGACCCAGTACTTC. Its protein is CASGSGLAETQYF. Recombination linked TRBV5-1 to TRBJ2-5; 8 junctional bases match TRBD2. The germline V gene provides CDR1 SGHRS and CDR2 YFSETQ. The CDR3 measures 13 amino acids from cysteine to phenylalanine. Here the CDR3 DNA is all that survives: 39 bases in frame from base 1. The germline V end is reduced by 7 bases and the J end by 5 bases; junction bases left unmatched: 7. Outside the CDR3, residues come from the reference TRBV5-1 and TRBJ2-5 proteins, so the full variable domain is: KAGVTQTPRYLIKTRGQQVTLSCSPISGHRSVSWYQQTPGQGLQFLFEYFSETQRNKGNFPGRFSGRQFSNSRSEMNVSTLELGDSALYLCASGSGLAETQYFGPGTRLLVL.